The 18 T cell receptor beta chains below were found in one sample sequenced in a study of blood T cell repertoires in COVID-19. Sequenced by immunoSEQ multiplex PCR; TCRdb stores in-frame clones only, minus some. Counted here are about 240,000 clones, around 83% occurring once; the ten biggest clones make up about 9.5%. The sample consisted of peripheral blood. The receptors derive from a woman of 80 years or more with acute or convalescent COVID-19.

The V and J genes are TRBV3-1 (or the pseudogene TRBV3-2) and TRBJ1-4, with 10 positions matching TRBD1. V shed 1 base and J 5 bases; nucleotides not matched to a gene: 4. CDR3 size: 16 residues. The germline V gene encodes CDR1 LGHDT and CDR2 YNNKEL (reference sequence). CDR3 region: CASSQGTGGLNEKLFF. Written as DNA, the CDR3 is TGTGCCAGCAGCCAAGGGACAGGGGGACTAAATGAAAAACTGTTTTTT.

V and J are TRBV20-1 and TRBJ1-2, with D possibly matching TRBD1 (5 bases). V was clipped by 3 bases and J by 5 bases, with 10 bases between them. CDR1 DFQATT and CDR2 SNEGSKA come from the germline V gene (reference sequence). There are 12 residues in the CDR3. For the CDR3, the DNA is TGCAGTGCTAGTTCAGGGTCTTATGGCTACACCTTC. Translation: CSASSGSYGYTF.

The chain couples TRBV7-9 to TRBJ2-1, with 11 bases identical to TRBD2. With V trimmed by 5 bases and J by 7 bases, 7 bases remained unmatched. Per the germline V gene, CDR1 is SEHNR and CDR2 is FQNEAQ (reference sequence). This CDR3 is 15 amino acids long. The CDR3 DNA follows: TGTGCCAGCAGCGCCCGACTAGCGGGGATTAATGAGCAGTTCTTC. Its protein is CASSARLAGINEQFF. Complete variable domain (other parts from reference TRBV7-9 and TRBJ2-1): DTGVSQNPRHKITKRGQNVTFRCDPISEHNRLYWYRQTLGQGPEFLTYFQNEAQLEKSRLLSDRFSAERPKGSFSTLEIQRTEQGDSAMYLCASSARLAGINEQFFGPGTRLTVL.

The rearrangement uses TRBV19 and TRBJ1-4; a possible D gene is TRBD1 (6 bases). V was clipped by 3 bases and J by 6 bases, with 14 bases between them. Germline V gene data show CDR1 as LNHDA and CDR2 as SQIVND (reference sequence). This CDR3 spans 15 amino acids. Written as DNA, the CDR3 is TGTGCCAGTAGTATCCCGGGGGGCTATGATGAAAAACTGTTTTTT. This sequence encodes CASSIPGGYDEKLFF.

In this sample, this clone turned up once. The chain links TRBV19 to TRBJ2-2, with TRBD2 identical over 7 bases. The germline V gene has CDR1 LNHDA and CDR2 SQIVND (reference sequence). CDR3 length: 16 residues. V shed 3 bases and J 2 bases; nucleotides not matched to a gene: 6. This CDR3 is CASSMGLAENTGELFF. Here the CDR3 DNA reads TGTGCCAGTAGTATGGGTCTAGCGGAAAACACCGGGGAGCTGTTTTTT.

The chain is built from TRBV2 and TRBJ2-1; D is unclear. Per the germline V gene, CDR1 is SNHLY and CDR2 is FYNNEI. The CDR3 sequence is 11 residues long. The V and J ends lost 7 bases and 4 bases respectively, with 5 bases between them. The CDR3: CASTPYNEQFF. CDR3 sequence (DNA): TGTGCCAGCACCCCATACAATGAGCAGTTCTTC.

The chain uses TRBV28 and TRBJ2-7, with 10 nucleotides matching TRBD2. Germline V gives CDR1 MDHEN, CDR2 SYDVKM. The V and J ends lost 5 bases and 0 bases, in that order; junction bases with no gene match: 10. CDR3 size: 17 residues. In DNA, the CDR3 is TGTGCCAGCAGTATCCCACTAGCGGGACCGAGCTCCTACGAGCAGTACTTC. Translated, it gives CASSIPLAGPSSYEQYF. Filled out from reference TRBV28 and TRBJ2-7, the complete variable domain reads DVKVTQSSRYLVKRTGEKVFLECVQDMDHENMFWYRQDPGLGLRLIYFSYDVKMKEKGDIPEGYSVSREKKERFSLILESASTNQTSMYLCASSIPLAGPSSYEQYFGPGTRLTVT.

This clone was seen just once. V gene TRBV4-1 combines with J gene TRBJ2-7, with 9 bases matching TRBD1. V trimming: 1 base; J trimming: 5 bases; junction bases outside the gene matches: 12. The CDR3 length is 17 residues. Germline CDR1 MGHRA, CDR2 YSYEKL. The CDR3 coding sequence is TGCGCCAGCAGCCAAGGTCGATTCGGGACAGGGTCCCACGAGCAGTACTTC. Residues: CASSQGRFGTGSHEQYF.

The chain employs TRBV3-1 (or the pseudogene TRBV3-2) and TRBJ2-1, with TRBD2 matching over 11 bases. Germline lookup yields CDR1 LGHDT and CDR2 YNNKEL (reference sequence). The CDR3 has 16 amino acids. V was clipped by 4 bases and J by 6 bases; unmatched bases: 8. The CDR3 loop reads CASSRASGTSGNEQFF. DNA of the CDR3: TGTGCCAGCAGCCGCGCCTCCGGGACTAGCGGCAATGAGCAGTTCTTC.

The rearrangement uses TRBV9 and TRBJ1-6, with TRBD1 identical over 10 bases. CDR1 and CDR2 (germline): SGDLS, YYNGEE. CDR3 length: 17 amino acids. V shed 4 bases, J shed 5 bases, and the junction held 9 bases outside the gene matches. Here the CDR3 reads CASSPSPDRGNNSPLHF. Here the CDR3 DNA reads TGTGCCAGCAGCCCGAGCCCGGACAGGGGGAATAATTCACCCCTCCACTTT.

The chain combines TRBV6-6 with TRBJ1-4; D remains ambiguous. Germline CDR1 and CDR2: MNHNY and SVGAGI (reference sequence). The CDR3 has 15 amino acids. V lost 8 bases and J lost 0, with 13 bases in between. The CDR3 region is CASGLGRATNEKLFF. The DNA of the CDR3 is TGTGCCAGCGGGCTGGGGAGAGCAACTAATGAAAAACTGTTTTTT.

The chain carries TRBV10-3 and TRBJ1-1; D not resolved. Trimming pared 0 bases from V and 4 bases from J, leaving 12 bases between. Germline CDR1 reads ENHRY; CDR2 reads SYGVKD. CDR3 size: 15 residues. The CDR3 bases are TGTGCCATCAGTGAGTCGAGGGTGATAAGCACTGAAGCTTTCTTT. It specifies CAISESRVISTEAFF.

The rearrangement uses TRBV6-5 and TRBJ2-7, with D maybe TRBD1 (6 bases). The CDR3 is made up of 14 amino acids. The germline V and J ends were trimmed by 5 bases and 2 bases, with 13 bases remaining between them. Per the germline V gene, CDR1 is MNHEY and CDR2 is SVGAGI. The CDR3 nucleotides are TGTGCCAGCAGTCCTTCCGCAGGGGCCTACGAGCAGTACTTC. The encoded protein is CASSPSAGAYEQYF.

The genes are TRBV7-9 and TRBJ1-6; D unresolved. Germline V CDR1 and CDR2: SEHNR, FQNEAQ (reference sequence). CDR3 length: 13 amino acids. V was shortened by 5 bases and J by 5 bases, with 7 bases between the two germline ends. Here the CDR3 DNA reads TGTGCCAGCAGCCCCTCGGATAATTCACCCCTCCACTTT. This sequence encodes CASSPSDNSPLHF.

The chain employs TRBV5-8 and TRBJ1-5; the D gene is possibly TRBD1 (6 bases). Germline V gives CDR1 SGHTS, CDR2 YDEGEE. The CDR3 runs to 16 residues. V lost 4 bases, J lost 0 bases, and 14 bases lay in between. The CDR3 is CASSRETGLSNQPQHF. As DNA, the CDR3 is TGTGCCAGCAGCCGTGAAACAGGGCTTAGCAATCAGCCCCAGCATTTT.

The V and J genes are TRBV3-1 (or the pseudogene TRBV3-2) and TRBJ2-4; TRBD2 agrees at 13 bases. The J segment lost 0 bases and the V segment lost 0 bases, leaving 5 bases of the junction unmatched. The CDR3 sequence is 19 residues long. The germline V gene encodes CDR1 LGHDT and CDR2 YNNKEL (reference sequence). The CDR3 nucleotides are TGTGCCAGCAGCCAAGACCGGACTAGCGGGGGAGTAGCCAAAAACATTCAGTACTTC. As protein: CASSQDRTSGGVAKNIQYF.

This sequence joins TRBV5-1 and TRBJ2-7, with a tentative D call TRBD1 (5 bases). Trimming cost V 0 bases and J 7 bases, with 20 bases left between them. CDR3 length equals 16 residues. Germline V gene lookup returns CDR1 SGHRS and CDR2 YFSETQ. CDR3 nucleotide sequence: TGCGCCAGCAGCTTGGAGGTTTCAGGGTTAGTTCGGGAGCAGTACTTC. Encoded protein: CASSLEVSGLVREQYF. Together with reference TRBV5-1 and TRBJ2-7, the CDR3 gives the full variable domain: KAGVTQTPRYLIKTRGQQVTLSCSPISGHRSVSWYQQTPGQGLQFLFEYFSETQRNKGNFPGRFSGRQFSNSRSEMNVSTLELGDSALYLCASSLEVSGLVREQYFGPGTRLTVT.

The chain employs TRBV3-1 (or the pseudogene TRBV3-2) and TRBJ2-7, with D possibly TRBD2 on 5 matching bases. The germline CDR1 and CDR2 sequences are LGHDT and YNNKEL (reference sequence). V was cut by 4 bases and J by 2 bases, with 21 bases left in between. The CDR3 consists of 17 residues. The CDR3 nucleotides are TGTGCCAGCAGCCCGTACGCCGTGAGGGTAGGAGCCTACGAGCAGTACTTC. Translating it yields CASSPYAVRVGAYEQYF.